This T cell receptor beta chain was sequenced during a study of CXCR3-negative and CXCR3-positive naive CD8 T cells. About the research overall: The TRB read total, about 130 million, broke down to about 1.5 +/- 0.3 million reads per library. Study outcomes and limitations: Within a donor, both naive subsets shared TRBV-TRBJ usage, unlike memory cells.

cDNA libraries for TRB were generated by 5' RACE incorporating UMI labels. TCRdb reprocessed the 5' RACE reads and keeps a single row for each CDR3 protein, giving no DNA. The table lists tens of thousands of distinct CDR3 sequences. Remarks on this clonotype: Antigen: not known.

Sequenced input: memory CD8+ T cells from blood. This receptor was identified in a human donor in good health. Some clones in this sample may be carry-over from other donors' samples.

CDR3 sequence reads: CASSSAGQALNTQYF. The gene calls are TRBV7-9 and TRBJ2-3; the TRBD2 assignment by TCRdb is unverifiable without DNA. Germline CDR1 is SEHNR and CDR2 is FQNEAQ (reference sequence). This CDR3 contains 15 residues.